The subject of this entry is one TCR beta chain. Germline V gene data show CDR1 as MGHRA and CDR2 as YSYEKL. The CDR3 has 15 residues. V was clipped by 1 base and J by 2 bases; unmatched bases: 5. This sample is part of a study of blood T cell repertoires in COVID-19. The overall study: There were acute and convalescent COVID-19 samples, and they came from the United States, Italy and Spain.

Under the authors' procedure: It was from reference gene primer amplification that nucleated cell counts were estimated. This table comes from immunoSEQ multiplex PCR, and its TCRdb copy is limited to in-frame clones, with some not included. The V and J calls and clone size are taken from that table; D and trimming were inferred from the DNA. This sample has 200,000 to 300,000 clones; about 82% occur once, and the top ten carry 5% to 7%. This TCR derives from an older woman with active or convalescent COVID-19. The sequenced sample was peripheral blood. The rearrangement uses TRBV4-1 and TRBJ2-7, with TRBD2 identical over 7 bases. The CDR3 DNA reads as TGCGCCAGCAGCCAAGCCCGTGGACTAGCCTACGAGCAGTACTTC. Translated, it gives CASSQARGLAYEQYF.